What follows are 17 T cell receptor beta chains derived from one specimen sequenced in a study of T cells in Graves' hyperthyroidism and ophthalmopathy. TCR beta CDR3 region amplification was performed from RNA transcripts. First-round RT-PCR targeting the TCR CDR3 was performed with the HTBI primer set. TCRdb analysed the multiplex PCR reads with MiXCR anew, one entry per CDR3 protein. Of more than 500,000 distinct CDR3 sequences in the sample, about 16% are singletons; the top ten hold 25% to 35%. The sample consisted of blood. Source of these receptors: a woman in her twenties or thirties with Graves' ophthalmopathy.

Many counts were recorded for this clonotype. The chain links TRBV6-5 to TRBJ2-1, with 15 positions matching TRBD2. The CDR3 loop spans 16 amino acids. V was pared by 0 bases and J by 7 bases, with 1 base of the junction left unmatched. CDR1 and CDR2 (germline): MNHEY, SVGAGI. For the CDR3, the DNA is TGTGCCAGCAGTTACTCCGGGACTAGCGGGAGGAATGAGCAGTTCTTC. Translated, it gives CASSYSGTSGRNEQFF.

This chain joins TRBV20-1 and TRBJ2-1; TRBD2 matches at 13 bases. The V gene end was trimmed by 4 bases and the J gene end by 6 bases; junction bases not matched to a gene: 6. The CDR3 has 15 residues. Germline V gene lookup returns CDR1 DFQATT and CDR2 SNEGSKA (reference sequence). The CDR3 sequence is CSAISGTSGINEQFF. The CDR3 DNA reads as TGCAGTGCTATTTCCGGGACTAGCGGGATCAATGAGCAGTTCTTC.

This clonotype was counted at least ten times. CDR3 residues: CAWSVQGGSDEQYF. The CDR3 DNA follows: TGTGCCTGGAGTGTGCAAGGGGGTTCGGACGAGCAGTACTTC. The V and J genes are TRBV30 and TRBJ2-7, with TRBD1 as a possible D gene (6 bases). In germline, CDR1 is GTSNPN, CDR2 SVGIG (reference sequence). Trimming took 0 bases from V and 5 from J, leaving 14 bases between them. The CDR3 length is 14 residues.

This rearrangement joins TRBV24-1 to TRBJ2-3; 7 bases line up with TRBD1. This CDR3 has 17 amino acids. The V gene end was trimmed by 3 bases and the J gene end by 3 bases; junction bases not matched to a gene: 11. CDR1 and CDR2 from the germline V gene are KGHDR and SFDVKD. This CDR3 reads CATSDDRDSLGTDTQYF. As DNA, the CDR3 is TGTGCCACCAGTGATGATCGGGACAGCTTAGGGACAGATACGCAGTATTTT.

This clonotype was detected a few times. V usage is TRBV29-1 and J usage is TRBJ2-7; D possibly corresponds to TRBD2 (6 bases). Trimming removed 3 bases at V and 3 bases at J, with 15 bases between. There are 14 residues in the CDR3. Germline CDR1 SQVTM, CDR2 ANQGSEA. CDR3 residues: CSVDSGGSSYEQYF. In nucleotides, the CDR3 is TGCAGCGTTGATAGTGGGGGGAGCAGCTACGAGCAGTACTTC.

This clonotype was picked up many times. As DNA, the CDR3 is TGTGCCTGGAGTGTGGACCGGGAGGTTGAGCAGTACTTC. It specifies CAWSVDREVEQYF. The chain has TRBV30 and TRBJ2-7; 7 nucleotides align to TRBD2. The CDR3 consists of 13 residues. V gave up 0 bases and J gave up 7 bases; unmatched junction bases: 6. The germline V gene has CDR1 GTSNPN and CDR2 SVGIG (reference sequence).

The gene calls are TRBV20-1 and TRBJ2-1; 11 bases match TRBD2. Germline values: CDR1 DFQATT, CDR2 SNEGSKA (reference sequence). CDR3 length: 14 residues. Unmatched junction bases numbered 7, after V lost 5 bases and J lost 7 bases. CDR3 amino acids: CSALAGGRGNEQFF. CDR3 sequence (DNA): TGCAGTGCTCTAGCGGGAGGCCGAGGTAATGAGCAGTTCTTC.

This clonotype was detected ten times or more. V is TRBV6-2 or TRBV6-3 and J is TRBJ1-5, with 7 bases that match TRBD1. This CDR3 spans 16 amino acids. Germline CDR1 MNHEY, CDR2 SVGEGT. Trimming took 7 bases from V and 6 from J; bases not matched to a gene: 15. CDR3 nucleotides: TGTGCCAGCACCCACGGGGGAGGGGGCGCGGTTCAGCCCCAGCATTTT. Its translation is CASTHGGGGAVQPQHF.

This clonotype has just a few counts. V is TRBV20-1 and J is TRBJ2-1, with D possibly matching TRBD1 (5 bases). Germline-derived CDR1 and CDR2 are DFQATT and SNEGSKA (reference sequence). The CDR3 runs to 13 residues. The CDR3 reads CREITGKCDEQFF. CDR3 bases: TGCAGGGAGATTACAGGCAAGTGTGATGAGCAGTTCTTC.

This clonotype was detected many times. The genes are TRBV20-1 and TRBJ1-1; D perhaps matches TRBD1 (5 bases). The V end was cut by 3 bases, the J end by 6 bases, with 14 bases between. CDR1 and CDR2 (germline): DFQATT, SNEGSKA (reference sequence). This CDR3 is built from 13 residues. CDR3 amino acids: CSARKGAGAEAFF. In nucleotides, the CDR3 is TGCAGTGCTAGGAAAGGGGCGGGCGCTGAAGCTTTCTTT.

This clonotype has a handful of counts. The chain's CDR3 is CSVEPGRPGELFF. DNA for the CDR3: TGCAGCGTTGAACCAGGCCGCCCCGGGGAGCTGTTTTTT. The chain uses TRBV29-1 and TRBJ2-2, with unresolved D. Germline V gives CDR1 SQVTM, CDR2 ANQGSEA. With 2 bases removed from V and 6 bases from J, the gap between germline ends came to 10 bases. There are 13 residues in the CDR3.

This clonotype was recorded many times. The chain uses TRBV27 and TRBJ2-7, with D unclear. The length of the CDR3 is 15 residues. Germline CDR1 is MNHEY and CDR2 is SMNVEV (reference sequence). V lost 0 bases, J lost 6 bases, and 15 bases lay in between. CDR3 nucleotides: TGTGCCAGCAGTTTATCTGGTCGATTCGCGACCGAGCAGTACTTC. Residues: CASSLSGRFATEQYF.

This clonotype was counted at least ten times. J is TRBJ2-7 and V is TRBV11-2; a possible D gene is TRBD1 (6 bases). The length of the CDR3 is 14 residues. Trimming took 5 bases from V and 2 from J, leaving 13 bases between them. Germline V gene sequence: CDR1 SGHAT, CDR2 FQNNGV. CDR3 region: CASSLNGQTYEQYF. Here the CDR3 DNA reads TGTGCCAGCAGCCTTAATGGACAGACCTACGAGCAGTACTTC.

This clonotype occurred many times. CDR3 in amino acids: CASSLDSTNTDTQYF. CDR3 nucleotide sequence: TGTGCCAGCAGCTTAGATAGCACGAACACAGATACGCAGTATTTT. This chain connects TRBV7-2 to TRBJ2-3; D ambiguous. Trimming took off 1 base at V and 2 bases at J, with 10 bases between the two ends. Germline V gene data show CDR1 as SGHTA and CDR2 as FQGNSA. There are 15 residues in the CDR3.

This clonotype was detected ten times or more. J is TRBJ2-7 and V is TRBV28; 7 bases match TRBD2. The trim removed 9 bases at V and 3 bases at J, leaving 8 bases unmatched. Per germline, CDR1 MDHEN and CDR2 SYDVKM. CDR3 size: 13 residues. The CDR3 DNA reads as TGTGCCAGTAGAACTAGCGCTTACTACGAGCAGTACTTC. Its translation is CASRTSAYYEQYF.

This clonotype was counted at least ten times. V and J are TRBV18 and TRBJ2-3; no reliable D call. V lost 2 bases to trimming and J lost 1 base, with 7 bases between them. Germline V CDR1 and CDR2: KGHSH, LQKENI. The length of the CDR3 is 14 residues. The CDR3 sequence is CASSPGSGTDTQYF. In DNA form, the CDR3 reads TGTGCCAGCTCACCAGGCAGCGGCACAGATACGCAGTATTTT.

The sample holds many counts of this clonotype. V gene TRBV28 combines with J gene TRBJ2-4; 9 bases align to TRBD2. J was trimmed by 3 bases and V by 7 bases; bases with no gene match: 13. This CDR3 spans 17 amino acids. Germline lookup yields CDR1 MDHEN and CDR2 SYDVKM. The CDR3 DNA is TGTGCCAGCACCTCGGGGGGGCTAGCGGGAATCAAAAACATTCAGTACTTC. Protein: CASTSGGLAGIKNIQYF. The full variable domain, with the rest looked up from reference TRBV28 and TRBJ2-4, is DVKVTQSSRYLVKRTGEKVFLECVQDMDHENMFWYRQDPGLGLRLIYFSYDVKMKEKGDIPEGYSVSREKKERFSLILESASTNQTSMYLCASTSGGLAGIKNIQYFGAGTRLSVL.